The clone carrying this T cell receptor (beta chain) is deemed medium-sized. This sample is part of a study of metastatic and nonmetastatic thyroid tumors. Prior to thyroid surgery, none of the patients had received any treatment. TCRdb re-called clones via MiXCR from the PCR reads. Of 15,000 to 20,000 clones listed, 15% to 19% are singletons. The CDR3 length is 15 residues. Losses at the gene ends were 2 bases for V and 4 bases for J; bases not matched to a gene: 4. Germline V gene data show CDR1 as ENHRY and CDR2 as SYGVKD. The material sequenced was blood. The rearrangement joins TRBV10-3 to TRBJ2-7, with 11 positions matching TRBD2. The TCR sequence derives from a female donor with papillary thyroid cancer or a benign thyroid nodule (not recorded which). Some clones in this sample may be carry-over from other donors' samples. The CDR3 region has the DNA TGTGCCATCAGTGAGGGGACTAGCGGATCGTACGAGCAGTACTTC. Translated, it gives CAISEGTSGSYEQYF.